The T cell receptor beta chain described here comes from a study of neoadjuvant anti-PD-1 for oral cavity cancer. Study-level findings and limits: Higher pretreatment Treg/Th17 ratios tracked higher pretreatment blood clonality.

Germline V gene sequence: CDR1 GTSNPN, CDR2 SVGIG (reference sequence). The CDR3 length is 13 residues. The V and J ends lost 1 base and 7 bases respectively, with 13 bases between them. Turning to this clone: Its cognate antigen is unknown.

TCRdb keeps only in-frame clones here, not all; method: immunoSEQ multiplex PCR. Here the sample spans 75,000 to 100,000 clones, more than 80% being singletons. The specimen comprised PBMCs, sampled before nivolumab (anti-PD-1) treatment. V is TRBV30 and J is TRBJ1-2; unclear D gene. The receptor comes from a person between 40 and 79 years old with oral cavity squamous cell carcinoma. The CDR3 DNA reads as TGTGCCTGGAGTGGTTTCGGGGTGGGTGGCTACACCTTC. It is translated as CAWSGFGVGGYTF. Using reference TRBV30 and TRBJ1-2 for the parts outside the CDR3, the full variable domain is SQTIHQWPATLVQPVGSPLSLECTVEGTSNPNLYWYRQAAGRGLQLLFYSVGIGQISSEVPQNLSASRPQDRQFILSSKKLLLSDSGFYLCAWSGFGVGGYTFGSGTRLTVV.